The T cell receptor beta chain described here comes from a study of T cells in localized non-small cell lung cancer. Data came from immunoSEQ multiplex PCR; TCRdb stores just in-frame clones and leaves some out. The profile covers roughly 84,000 clones, with more than 75% appearing a single time and roughly 19% taken by the ten largest. Of note for this clone: Antigen specificity is unknown.

The study, taken as a whole, reports: A denser population of T cells in blood accompanied longer overall survival. Sequencing covered just one tumor region, so heterogeneity cannot be ruled out.

This TCR derives from a woman aged 35-70 years with stage I squamous cell lung carcinoma. The sample here was peripheral blood, taken before any cancer treatment.

The CDR3 DNA sequence: TGTGCCTGGAGTACCCCACAGGGGAGGGGGAACACTGAAGCTTTCTTT. It codes for CAWSTPQGRGNTEAFF. This chain links TRBV30 with TRBJ1-1, with 7 bases matching TRBD1. Germline trimming cut 2 bases from V and 1 base from J; bases unmatched to any gene: 10. The CDR3 runs 16 residues. Germline CDR1 is GTSNPN and CDR2 is SVGIG (reference sequence).